This T cell receptor (beta chain) was observed in a study of blood T cell repertoires in COVID-19. At the level of the study: PBMCs, B-cell-depleted T cells, or T cells provided the cDNA or gDNA that made up the material.

V lost 4 bases, J lost 0 bases, and 10 bases stayed unmatched. Per the germline V gene, CDR1 is MNHEY and CDR2 is SMNVEV (reference sequence). This CDR3 is built from 17 residues. This table comes from immunoSEQ multiplex PCR, and its TCRdb copy is limited to in-frame clones, with some not included. This sample has over 100,000 clones, with 85% to 90% found just once. Patients from Seattle were sampled longitudinally, starting during active infection. Input material: peripheral blood. This TCR was recovered from a man between 60 and 75 years old with COVID-19, enrolled during active disease. The genes are TRBV27 and TRBJ2-3; TRBD1 matches at 7 bases. The CDR3: CASSSLPTGQSTDTQYF. Here the CDR3 DNA reads TGTGCCAGCAGTTCCCTCCCGACAGGGCAAAGCACAGATACGCAGTATTTT.